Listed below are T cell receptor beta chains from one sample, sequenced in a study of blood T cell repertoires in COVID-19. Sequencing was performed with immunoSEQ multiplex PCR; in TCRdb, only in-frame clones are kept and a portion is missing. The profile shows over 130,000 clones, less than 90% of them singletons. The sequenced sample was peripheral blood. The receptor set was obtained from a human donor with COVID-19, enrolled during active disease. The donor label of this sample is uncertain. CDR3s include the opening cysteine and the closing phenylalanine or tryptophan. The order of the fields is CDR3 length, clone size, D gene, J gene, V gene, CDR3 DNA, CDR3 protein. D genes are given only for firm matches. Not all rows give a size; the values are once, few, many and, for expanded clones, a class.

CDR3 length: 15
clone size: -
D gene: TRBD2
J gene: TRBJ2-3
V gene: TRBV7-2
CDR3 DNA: TGTGCCAGCAGCTTTGAGACTAGCGGGAGCGGCGCGCAGTATTTT
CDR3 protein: CASSFETSGSGAQYF

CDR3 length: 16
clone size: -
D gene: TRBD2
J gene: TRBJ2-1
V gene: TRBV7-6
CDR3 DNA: TGTGCCAGCAGCTACACTAGCGGGGCTATTTACAATGAGCAGTTCTTC
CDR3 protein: CASSYTSGAIYNEQFF

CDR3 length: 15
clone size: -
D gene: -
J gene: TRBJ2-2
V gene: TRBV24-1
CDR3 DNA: TGTGCCACCAGTGATTTCAACGGGGAAGCCGGGGAGCTGTTTTTT
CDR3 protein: CATSDFNGEAGELFF

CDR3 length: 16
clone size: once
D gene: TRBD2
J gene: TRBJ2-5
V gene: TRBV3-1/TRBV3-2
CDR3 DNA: TGTGCCAGCAGCTTCGGACTAGCGGGGGGGCAAGAGACCCAGTACTTC
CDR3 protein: CASSFGLAGGQETQYF

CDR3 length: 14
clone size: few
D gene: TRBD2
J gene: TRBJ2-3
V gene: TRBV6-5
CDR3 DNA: TGTGCCAGCAGTTATAGCGGGAGTAGGGATACGCAGTATTTT
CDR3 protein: CASSYSGSRDTQYF

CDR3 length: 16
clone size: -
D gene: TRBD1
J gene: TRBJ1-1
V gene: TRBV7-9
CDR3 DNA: TGTGCCAGCAGCGATAGGACAGGGGCCATGAACACTGAAGCTTTCTTT
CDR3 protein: CASSDRTGAMNTEAFF

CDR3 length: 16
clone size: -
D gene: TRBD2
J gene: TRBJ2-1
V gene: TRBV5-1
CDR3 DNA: TGCGCCAGCAGCTTGGGGCTAGCGGGGGGGCTCTATGAGCAGTTCTTC
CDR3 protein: CASSLGLAGGLYEQFF

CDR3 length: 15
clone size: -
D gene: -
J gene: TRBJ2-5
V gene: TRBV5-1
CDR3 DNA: TGCGCCAGCAGCTTGGGGACTGGGCGCTCGGAGACCCAGTACTTC
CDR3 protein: CASSLGTGRSETQYF

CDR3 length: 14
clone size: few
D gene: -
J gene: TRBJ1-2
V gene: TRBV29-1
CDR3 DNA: TGCAGCGTTGGTCCGGGGGGCGACTCTAATGGCTACACCTTC
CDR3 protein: CSVGPGGDSNGYTF

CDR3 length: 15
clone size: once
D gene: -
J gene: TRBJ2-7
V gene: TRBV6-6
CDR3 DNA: TGTGCCAGCAGTTACTCCGGAGAAGTAGACTACGAGCAGTACTTC
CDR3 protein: CASSYSGEVDYEQYF

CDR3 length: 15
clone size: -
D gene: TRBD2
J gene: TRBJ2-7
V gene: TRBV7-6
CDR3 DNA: TGTGCCAGCAGCACCGGGACTAGCGGGGTTGGCGAGCAGTACTTC
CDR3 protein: CASSTGTSGVGEQYF

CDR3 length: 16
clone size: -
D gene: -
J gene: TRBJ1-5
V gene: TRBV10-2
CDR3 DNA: TGCGCCAGCAGTGATGCAAGAACTATAGCAAATCAGCCCCAGCATTTT
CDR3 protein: CASSDARTIANQPQHF

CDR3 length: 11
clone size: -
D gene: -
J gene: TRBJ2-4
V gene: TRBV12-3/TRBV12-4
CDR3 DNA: TGTGCCAGCAGTTTACGGGACATTCAGTACTTC
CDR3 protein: CASSLRDIQYF

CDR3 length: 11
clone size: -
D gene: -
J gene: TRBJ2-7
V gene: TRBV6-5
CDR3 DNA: TGTGCCAGCTTCAAGGCGGGGGAGCAGTACTTC
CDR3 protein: CASFKAGEQYF

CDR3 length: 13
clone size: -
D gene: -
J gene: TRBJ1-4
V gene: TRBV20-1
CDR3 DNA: TGCAGTGCTAGTCCCGGGGGAGATGAAAAACTGTTTTTT
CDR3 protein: CSASPGGDEKLFF

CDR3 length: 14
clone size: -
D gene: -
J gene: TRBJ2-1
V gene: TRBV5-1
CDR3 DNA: TGCGCCAGCAGCTTGGAGACAGCTTACAATGAGCAGTTCTTC
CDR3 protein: CASSLETAYNEQFF

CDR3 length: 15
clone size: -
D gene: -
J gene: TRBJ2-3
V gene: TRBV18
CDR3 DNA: TGTGCCAGCTCACCGGGACTCAGTGCCCAGGATACGCAGTATTTT
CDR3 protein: CASSPGLSAQDTQYF

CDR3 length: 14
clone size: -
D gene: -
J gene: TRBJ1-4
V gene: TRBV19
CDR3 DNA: TGTGCCAGTAGGGAGGGGTCGACTAATGAAAAACTGTTTTTT
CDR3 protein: CASREGSTNEKLFF

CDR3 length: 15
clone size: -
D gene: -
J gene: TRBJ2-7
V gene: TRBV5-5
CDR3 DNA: TGTGCCAGCAGCTTTCCAGGAGCTTTCGGGGGCGAGCAGTACTTC
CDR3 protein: CASSFPGAFGGEQYF

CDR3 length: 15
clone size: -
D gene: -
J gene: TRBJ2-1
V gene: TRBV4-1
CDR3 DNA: TGCGCCAGCAGCCAAGATCAGGGGAGCTACAATGAGCAGTTCTTC
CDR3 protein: CASSQDQGSYNEQFF

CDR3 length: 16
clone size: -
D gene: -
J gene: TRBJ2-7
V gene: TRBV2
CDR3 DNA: TGTGCCAGCAGTAGTCGACCAGGGATAGCCTCCTACGAGCAGTACTTC
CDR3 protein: CASSSRPGIASYEQYF

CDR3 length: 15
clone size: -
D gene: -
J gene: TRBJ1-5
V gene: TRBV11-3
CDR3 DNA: TGTGCCAGCGCTACAGGTGGCGATAGCAATCAGCCCCAGCATTTT
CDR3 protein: CASATGGDSNQPQHF

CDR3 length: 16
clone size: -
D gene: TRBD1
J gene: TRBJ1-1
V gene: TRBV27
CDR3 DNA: TGTGCCAGCAGTCTAACCCGGACAGGGCCCAACACTGAAGCTTTCTTT
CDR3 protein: CASSLTRTGPNTEAFF

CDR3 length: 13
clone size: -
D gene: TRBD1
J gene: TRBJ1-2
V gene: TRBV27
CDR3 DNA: TGTGCCAGCAGGGGGACAGGGTCAGGTGGCTACACCTTC
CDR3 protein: CASRGTGSGGYTF

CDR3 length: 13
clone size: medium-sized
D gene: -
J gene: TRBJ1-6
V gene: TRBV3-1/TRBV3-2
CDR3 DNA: TGTGCCACTCGGGGGGTCGATAATTCACCCCTCCACTTT
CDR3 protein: CATRGVDNSPLHF

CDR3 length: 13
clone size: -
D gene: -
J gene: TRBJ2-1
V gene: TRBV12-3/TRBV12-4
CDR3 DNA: TGTGCCAGCAGTCCCAATCGCGGGAATGAGCAGTTCTTC
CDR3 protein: CASSPNRGNEQFF

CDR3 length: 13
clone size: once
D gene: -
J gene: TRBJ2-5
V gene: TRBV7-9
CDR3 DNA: TGTGCCAGCAGTAGAGGGCACCAAGAGACCCAGTACTTC
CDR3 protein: CASSRGHQETQYF

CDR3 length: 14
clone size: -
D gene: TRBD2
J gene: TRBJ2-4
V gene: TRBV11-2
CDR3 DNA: TGTGCCAGCAGCTTAGATTCTAGCGGGAGTTTTCAGTACTTC
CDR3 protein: CASSLDSSGSFQYF

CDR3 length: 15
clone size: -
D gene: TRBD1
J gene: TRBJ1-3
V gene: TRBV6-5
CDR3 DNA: TGTGCCAGCAGGCGAGACAGGGGTGCAGGAAACACCATATATTTT
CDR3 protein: CASRRDRGAGNTIYF

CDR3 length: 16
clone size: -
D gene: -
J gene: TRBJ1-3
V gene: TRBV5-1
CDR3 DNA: TGCGCCAGCAGCTTGGGCGCAGGTTTCTCTGGAAACACCATATATTTT
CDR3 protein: CASSLGAGFSGNTIYF

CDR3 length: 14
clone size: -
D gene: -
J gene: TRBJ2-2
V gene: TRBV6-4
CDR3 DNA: TGTGCCAGCAGTTCACAGGGTGGCACCGGGGAGCTGTTTTTT
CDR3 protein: CASSSQGGTGELFF

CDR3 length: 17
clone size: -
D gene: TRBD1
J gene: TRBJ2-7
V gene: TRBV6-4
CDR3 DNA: TGTGCCAGCAGGAAAAACGCCGGGACAGACTTCTCCTACGAGCAGTACTTC
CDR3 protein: CASRKNAGTDFSYEQYF

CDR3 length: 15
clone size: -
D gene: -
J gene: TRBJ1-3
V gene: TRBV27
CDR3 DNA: TGTGCCAGCAGCCAGGGGTCTTACTCTGGAAACACCATATATTTT
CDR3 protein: CASSQGSYSGNTIYF

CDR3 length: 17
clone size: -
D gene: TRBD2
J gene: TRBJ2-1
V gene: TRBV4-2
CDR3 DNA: TGTGCCAGCAGCCAAGATAAAGCGGGGGAATCGTACAATGAGCAGTTCTTC
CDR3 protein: CASSQDKAGESYNEQFF

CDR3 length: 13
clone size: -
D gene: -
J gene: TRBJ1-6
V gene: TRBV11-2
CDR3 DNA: TGTGCCAGCAGCGGGACTGTAGGATCACCCCTCCACTTT
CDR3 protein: CASSGTVGSPLHF

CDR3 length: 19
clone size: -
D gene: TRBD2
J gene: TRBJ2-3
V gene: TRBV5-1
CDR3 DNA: TGCGCCAGCACCTCCGGGACTAGCGGGGGGGATGGATTTGCAAGTACGCAGTATTTT
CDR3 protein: CASTSGTSGGDGFASTQYF

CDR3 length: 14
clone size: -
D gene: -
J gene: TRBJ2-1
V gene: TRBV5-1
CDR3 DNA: TGCGCCAGCAGCTTGAACACTATAGGCGATGAGCAGTTCTTC
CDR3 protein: CASSLNTIGDEQFF

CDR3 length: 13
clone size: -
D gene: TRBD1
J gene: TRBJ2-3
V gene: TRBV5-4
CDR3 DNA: TGTGCCAGCACCTTACAGGGGGCAGATACGCAGTATTTT
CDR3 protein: CASTLQGADTQYF

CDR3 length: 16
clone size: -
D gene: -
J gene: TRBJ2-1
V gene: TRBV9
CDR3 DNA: TGTGCCAGCAGCGTAGGACACGGGACTGTATACAATGAGCAGTTCTTC
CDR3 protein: CASSVGHGTVYNEQFF

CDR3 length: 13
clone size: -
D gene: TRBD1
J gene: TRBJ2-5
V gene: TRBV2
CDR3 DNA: TGTGCCAGCCATACCGGGACAGGGGTGACCCAGTACTTC
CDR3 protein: CASHTGTGVTQYF

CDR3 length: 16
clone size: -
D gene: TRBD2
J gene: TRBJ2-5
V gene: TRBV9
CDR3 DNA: TGTGCCAGCAGCCCATCTACGACTAGCGGGGGGGAGACCCAGTACTTC
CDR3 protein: CASSPSTTSGGETQYF

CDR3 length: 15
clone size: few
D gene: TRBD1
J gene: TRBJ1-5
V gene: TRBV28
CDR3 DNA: TGTGCCAGCAACTCCCAGGACAGGGTTGGTCAGCCCCAGCATTTT
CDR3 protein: CASNSQDRVGQPQHF

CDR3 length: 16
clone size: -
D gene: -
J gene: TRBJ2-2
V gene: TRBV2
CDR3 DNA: TGTGCCAGCAGTGAATTTGGACTCAAGAACACCGGGGAGCTGTTTTTT
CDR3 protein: CASSEFGLKNTGELFF

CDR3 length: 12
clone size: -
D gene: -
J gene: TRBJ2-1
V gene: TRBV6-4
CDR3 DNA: TGTGCCAGCAGTGACTCGTCTGGAGAGAAGTTCTTC
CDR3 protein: CASSDSSGEKFF

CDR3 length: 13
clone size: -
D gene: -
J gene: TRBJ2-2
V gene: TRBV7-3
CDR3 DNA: TGTGCCAGCAGCTCTAACAGGGACGGGGAGCTGTTTTTT
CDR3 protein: CASSSNRDGELFF

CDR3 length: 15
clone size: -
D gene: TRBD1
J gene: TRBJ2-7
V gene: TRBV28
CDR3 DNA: TGTGCCAGCAGTTTACCCGGGACAGGGGTACGCGAGCAGTACTTC
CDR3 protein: CASSLPGTGVREQYF

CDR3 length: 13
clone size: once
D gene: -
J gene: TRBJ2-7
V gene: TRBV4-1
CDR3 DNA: TGCGCCAGCAGCCAGGGCCCTCAATACGAGCAGTACTTC
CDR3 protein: CASSQGPQYEQYF

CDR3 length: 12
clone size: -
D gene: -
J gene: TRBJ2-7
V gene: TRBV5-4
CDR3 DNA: TGTGCCAGCAGCTCTCAGGGTAGCGAGCAGTACTTC
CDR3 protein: CASSSQGSEQYF

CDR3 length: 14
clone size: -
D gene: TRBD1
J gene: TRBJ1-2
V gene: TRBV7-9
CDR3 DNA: TGTGCCAGCAGCTTAGAACAGGGGTTTCATGGCTACACCTTC
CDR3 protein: CASSLEQGFHGYTF

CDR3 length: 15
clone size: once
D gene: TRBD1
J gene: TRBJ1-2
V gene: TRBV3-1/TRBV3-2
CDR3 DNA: TGTGCCAGCAGCCAAGGTAGGGGGCCCCACTATGGCTACACCTTC
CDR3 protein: CASSQGRGPHYGYTF

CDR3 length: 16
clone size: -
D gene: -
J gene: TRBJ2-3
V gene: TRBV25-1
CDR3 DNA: TGTGCCAGTAGGAAATCGGACAGCTCTAGCACAGATACGCAGTATTTT
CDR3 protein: CASRKSDSSSTDTQYF

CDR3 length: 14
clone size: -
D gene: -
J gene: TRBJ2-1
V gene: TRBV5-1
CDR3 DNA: TGCGCCAGCAGCTTGGCGTCGGGTATCGATGAGCAGTTCTTC
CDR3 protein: CASSLASGIDEQFF

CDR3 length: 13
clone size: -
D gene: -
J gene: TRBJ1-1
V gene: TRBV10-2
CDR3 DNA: TGCGCCAGCAGTGAGCAGGGGAACACTGAAGCTTTCTTT
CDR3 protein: CASSEQGNTEAFF

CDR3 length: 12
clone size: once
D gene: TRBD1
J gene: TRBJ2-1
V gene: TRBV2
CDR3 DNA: TGTGCCAGCAGGACAGCGGACAGGTCCAAACTCTTC
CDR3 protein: CASRTADRSKLF

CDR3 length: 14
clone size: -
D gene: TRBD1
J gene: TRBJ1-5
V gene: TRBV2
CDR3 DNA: TGTGCCAGCAGTGAGAGACAGGGTAATCAGCCCCAGCATTTT
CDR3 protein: CASSERQGNQPQHF

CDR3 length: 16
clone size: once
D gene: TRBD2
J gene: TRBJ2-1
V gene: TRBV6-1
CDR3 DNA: TGTGCCAGCAGTGAAGAGGGCGGGAGGGGTTCCGATGAGCAGTTCTTC
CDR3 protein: CASSEEGGRGSDEQFF

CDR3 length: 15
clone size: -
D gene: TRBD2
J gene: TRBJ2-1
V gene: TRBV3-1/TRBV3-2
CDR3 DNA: TGTGCCAGCAGCCAAGTCTTATCGGGGGGACTTCAGCAGTTCTTC
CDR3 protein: CASSQVLSGGLQQFF

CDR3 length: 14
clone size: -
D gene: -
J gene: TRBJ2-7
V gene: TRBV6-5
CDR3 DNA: TGTGCCAACTCCGCTGGGGCAGGATCCTACGAGCAGTACTTC
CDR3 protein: CANSAGAGSYEQYF

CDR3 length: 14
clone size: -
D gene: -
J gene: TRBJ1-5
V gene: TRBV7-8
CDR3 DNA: TGTGCCAGCAGCTTAAGGCAGGCCGATCAGCCCCAGCATTTT
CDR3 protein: CASSLRQADQPQHF